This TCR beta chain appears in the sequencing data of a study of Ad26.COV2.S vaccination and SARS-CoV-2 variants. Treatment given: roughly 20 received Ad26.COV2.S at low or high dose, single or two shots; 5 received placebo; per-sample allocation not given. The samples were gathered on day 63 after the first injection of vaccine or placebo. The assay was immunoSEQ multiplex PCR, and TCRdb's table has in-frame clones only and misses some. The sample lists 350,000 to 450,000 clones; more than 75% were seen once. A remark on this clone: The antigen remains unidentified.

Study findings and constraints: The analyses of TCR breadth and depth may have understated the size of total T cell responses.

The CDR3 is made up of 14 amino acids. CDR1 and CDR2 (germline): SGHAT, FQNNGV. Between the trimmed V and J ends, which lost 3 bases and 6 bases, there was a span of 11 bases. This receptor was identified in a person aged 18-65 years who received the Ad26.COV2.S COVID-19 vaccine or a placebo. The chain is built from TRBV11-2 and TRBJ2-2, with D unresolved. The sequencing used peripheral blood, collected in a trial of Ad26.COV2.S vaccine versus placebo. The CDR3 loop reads CASSFIRAPGELFF. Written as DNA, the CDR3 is TGTGCCAGCAGCTTCATCCGAGCCCCCGGGGAGCTGTTTTTT.